This T cell receptor (beta chain) was sequenced in a study of naive and memory T cell subsets. Findings and limits, study-wide: Naive and memory repertoire findings lacked a ground truth for validation.

This clonotype showed up many times. Its antigen remains unknown. Both TRBC1 and TRBC2 were covered by a beta constant-region primer of two equimolar oligonucleotides. TCRdb recomputed calls from the UMI-ligation and nested PCR reads with MiXCR, one row per CDR3 protein. This table has 100,000 or so distinct CDR3 sequences, over 7% appearing once. Trimming removed 6 bases at V and 3 bases at J, with 12 bases between. CDR3 length: 13 amino acids. CDR1 SQVTM and CDR2 ANQGSEA come from the germline V gene. This receptor was taken from a human donor in good health. The chain couples TRBV29-1 to TRBJ1-5; perhaps TRBD1 as D (6 bases). What was sequenced was central memory CD4+ T cells from blood. The CDR3 spells CSVRDNHNQPQHF. CDR3 bases: TGCAGCGTCCGGGACAACCACAATCAGCCCCAGCATTTT.